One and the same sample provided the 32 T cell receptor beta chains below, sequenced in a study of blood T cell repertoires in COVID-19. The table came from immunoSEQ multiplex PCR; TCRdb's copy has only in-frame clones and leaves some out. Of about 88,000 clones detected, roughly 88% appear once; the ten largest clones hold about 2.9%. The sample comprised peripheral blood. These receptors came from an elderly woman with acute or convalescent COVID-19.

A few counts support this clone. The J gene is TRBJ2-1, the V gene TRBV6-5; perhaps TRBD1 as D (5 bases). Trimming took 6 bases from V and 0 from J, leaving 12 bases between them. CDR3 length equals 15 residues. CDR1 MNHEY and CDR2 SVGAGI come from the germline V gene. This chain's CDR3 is CASSQGVASYNEQFF. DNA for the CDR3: TGTGCCAGCAGCCAAGGGGTGGCCTCCTACAATGAGCAGTTCTTC.

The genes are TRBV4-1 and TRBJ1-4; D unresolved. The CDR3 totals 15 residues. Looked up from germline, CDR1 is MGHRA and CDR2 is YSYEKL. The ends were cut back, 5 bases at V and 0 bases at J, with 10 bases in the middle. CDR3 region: CASSTRVSTNEKLFF. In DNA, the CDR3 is TGCGCCAGCAGCACCCGGGTTTCAACTAATGAAAAACTGTTTTTT.

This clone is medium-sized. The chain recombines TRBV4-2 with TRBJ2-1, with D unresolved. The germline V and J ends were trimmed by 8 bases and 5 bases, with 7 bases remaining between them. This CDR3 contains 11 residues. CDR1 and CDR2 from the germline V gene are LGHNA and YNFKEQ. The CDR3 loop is CASGPHNEQFF. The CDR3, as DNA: TGTGCCAGCGGCCCCCACAATGAGCAGTTCTTC.

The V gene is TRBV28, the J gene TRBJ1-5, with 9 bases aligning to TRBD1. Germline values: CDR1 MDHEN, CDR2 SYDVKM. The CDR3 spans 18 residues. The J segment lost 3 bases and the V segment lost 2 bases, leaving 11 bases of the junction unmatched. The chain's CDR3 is CASSLPLDRGYDNQPQHF. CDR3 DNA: TGTGCCAGCAGTTTACCCCTGGACAGGGGATATGACAATCAGCCCCAGCATTTT.

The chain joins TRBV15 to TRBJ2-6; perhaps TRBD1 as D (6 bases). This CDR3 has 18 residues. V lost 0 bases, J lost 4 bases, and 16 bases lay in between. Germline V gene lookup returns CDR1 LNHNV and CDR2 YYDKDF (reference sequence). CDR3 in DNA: TGTGCCACCAGCAGAGACATCACAGGGCTGTTGGGGGCCAACGTCCTGACTTTC. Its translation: CATSRDITGLLGANVLTF.

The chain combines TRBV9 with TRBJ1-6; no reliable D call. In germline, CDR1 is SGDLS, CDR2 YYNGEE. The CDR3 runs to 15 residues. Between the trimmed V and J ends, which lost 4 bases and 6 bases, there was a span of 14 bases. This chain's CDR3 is CASSPQALGNSPLHF. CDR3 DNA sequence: TGTGCCAGCAGCCCCCAAGCCCTTGGTAATTCACCCCTCCACTTT.

The CDR3: CASSFSAGGTYEQYF. In nucleotides, the CDR3 is TGTGCCAGCAGTTTCTCTGCAGGGGGCACCTACGAGCAGTACTTC. The V call is TRBV27, the J call TRBJ2-7, with TRBD1 matching 8 bases. The ends lost 3 bases at V and 2 bases at J; junction bases unmatched: 6. Germline V gene lookup returns CDR1 MNHEY and CDR2 SMNVEV (reference sequence). The CDR3 runs to 15 residues.

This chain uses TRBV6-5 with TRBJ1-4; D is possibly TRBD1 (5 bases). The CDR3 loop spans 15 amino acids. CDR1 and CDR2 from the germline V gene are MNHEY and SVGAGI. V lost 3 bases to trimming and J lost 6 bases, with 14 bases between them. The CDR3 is CASSYTDSSYEKLFF. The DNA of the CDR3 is TGTGCCAGCAGTTATACTGACAGCTCCTATGAAAAACTGTTTTTT.

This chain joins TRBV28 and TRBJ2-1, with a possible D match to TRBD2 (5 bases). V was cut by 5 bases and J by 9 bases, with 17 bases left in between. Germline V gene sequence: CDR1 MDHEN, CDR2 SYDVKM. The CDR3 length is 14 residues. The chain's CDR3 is CASSPDPGKIEQFF. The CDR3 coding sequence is TGTGCCAGCAGTCCCGACCCGGGGAAGATTGAGCAGTTCTTC.

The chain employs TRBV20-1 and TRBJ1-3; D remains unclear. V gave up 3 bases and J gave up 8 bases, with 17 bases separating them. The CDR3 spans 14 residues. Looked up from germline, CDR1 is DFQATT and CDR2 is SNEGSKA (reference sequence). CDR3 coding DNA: TGCAGTGCTAGTTCCCAGGCTGGGCGGGACACCATATATTTT. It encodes CSASSQAGRDTIYF.

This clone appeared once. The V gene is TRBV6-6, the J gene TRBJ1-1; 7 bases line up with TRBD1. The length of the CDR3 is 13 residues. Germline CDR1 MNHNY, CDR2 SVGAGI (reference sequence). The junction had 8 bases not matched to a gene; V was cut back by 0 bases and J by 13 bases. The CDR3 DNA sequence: TGTGCCAGCAGTTACTCGGGTGGGGACAGTGGTTTCTTT. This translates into CASSYSGGDSGFF.

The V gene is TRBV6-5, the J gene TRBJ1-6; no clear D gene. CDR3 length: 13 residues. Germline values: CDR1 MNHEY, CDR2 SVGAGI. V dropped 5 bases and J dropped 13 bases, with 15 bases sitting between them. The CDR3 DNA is TGTGCCAGCAGTAGAGGGTCTGAGACTCCCCTCCACTTT. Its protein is CASSRGSETPLHF.

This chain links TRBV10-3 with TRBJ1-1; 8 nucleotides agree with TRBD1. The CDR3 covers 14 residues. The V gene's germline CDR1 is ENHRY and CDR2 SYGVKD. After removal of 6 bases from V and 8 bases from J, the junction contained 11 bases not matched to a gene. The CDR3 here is CAIRPDRVNGEAFF. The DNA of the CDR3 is TGTGCCATCAGACCGGACAGGGTTAACGGCGAAGCTTTCTTT.

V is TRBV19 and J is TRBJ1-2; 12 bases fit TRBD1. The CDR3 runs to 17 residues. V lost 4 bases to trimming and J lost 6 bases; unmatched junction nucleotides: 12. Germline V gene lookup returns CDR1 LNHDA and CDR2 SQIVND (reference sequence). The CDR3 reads CASSTRRDRGPHDGYTF. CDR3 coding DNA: TGTGCCAGTAGTACTCGCCGGGACAGGGGGCCTCACGATGGCTACACCTTC.

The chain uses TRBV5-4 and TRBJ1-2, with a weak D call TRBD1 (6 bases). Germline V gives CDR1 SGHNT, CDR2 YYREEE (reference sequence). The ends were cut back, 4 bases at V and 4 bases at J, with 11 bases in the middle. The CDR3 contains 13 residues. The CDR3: CASSERTAYGYTF. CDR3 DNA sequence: TGTGCCAGCAGCGAGAGGACAGCCTATGGCTACACCTTC. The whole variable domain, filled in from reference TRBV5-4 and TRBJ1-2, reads ETGVTQSPTHLIKTRGQQVTLRCSSQSGHNTVSWYQQALGQGPQFIFQYYREEENGRGNFPPRFSGLQFPNYSSELNVNALELDDSALYLCASSERTAYGYTFGSGTRLTVV.

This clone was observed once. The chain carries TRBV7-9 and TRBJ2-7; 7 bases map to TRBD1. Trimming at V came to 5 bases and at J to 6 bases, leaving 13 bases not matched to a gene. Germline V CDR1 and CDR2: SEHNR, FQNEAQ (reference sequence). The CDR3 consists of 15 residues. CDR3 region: CASSLLGQASTEQYF. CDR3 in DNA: TGTGCCAGCAGCCTCCTTGGACAGGCGTCTACCGAGCAGTACTTC.

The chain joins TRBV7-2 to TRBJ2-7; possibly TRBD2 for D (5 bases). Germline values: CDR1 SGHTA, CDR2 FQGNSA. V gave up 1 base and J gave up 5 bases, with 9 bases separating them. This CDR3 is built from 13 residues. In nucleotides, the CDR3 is TGTGCCAGCAGCTTAGAAGCGGAGAACGAGCAGTACTTC. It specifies CASSLEAENEQYF.

CDR3 protein: CASSLWANQPQHF. The DNA for the CDR3 is TGTGCCAGCAGCCTTTGGGCCAATCAGCCCCAGCATTTT. The rearrangement uses TRBV2 and TRBJ1-5; D ambiguous. The ends were cut back, 6 bases at V and 3 bases at J, with 9 bases in the middle. Germline CDR1 reads SNHLY; CDR2 reads FYNNEI. This CDR3 has 13 amino acids.

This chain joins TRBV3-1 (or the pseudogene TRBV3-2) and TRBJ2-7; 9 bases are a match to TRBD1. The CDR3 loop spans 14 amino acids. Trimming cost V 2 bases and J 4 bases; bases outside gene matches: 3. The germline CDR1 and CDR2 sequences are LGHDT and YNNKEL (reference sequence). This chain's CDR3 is CASSQLGQGYEQYF. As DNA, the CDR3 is TGTGCCAGCAGCCAATTGGGACAGGGTTACGAGCAGTACTTC.

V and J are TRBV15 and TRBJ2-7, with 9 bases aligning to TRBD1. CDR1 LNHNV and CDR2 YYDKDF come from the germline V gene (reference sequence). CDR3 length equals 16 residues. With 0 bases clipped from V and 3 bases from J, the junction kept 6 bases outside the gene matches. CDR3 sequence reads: CATSRDLGTGNYEQYF. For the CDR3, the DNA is TGTGCCACCAGCAGAGACCTTGGGACAGGGAACTACGAGCAGTACTTC. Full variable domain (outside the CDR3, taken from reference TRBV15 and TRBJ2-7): DAMVIQNPRYQVTQFGKPVTLSCSQTLNHNVMYWYQQKSSQAPKLLFHYYDKDFNNEADTPDNFQSRRPNTSFCFLDIRSPGLGDTAMYLCATSRDLGTGNYEQYFGPGTRLTVT.

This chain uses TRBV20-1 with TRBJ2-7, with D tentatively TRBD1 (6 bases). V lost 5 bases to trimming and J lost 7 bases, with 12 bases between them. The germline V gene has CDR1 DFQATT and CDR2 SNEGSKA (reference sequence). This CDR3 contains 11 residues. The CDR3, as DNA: TGCAGTGCTCCCGGACAGTTAGAGCAGTACTTC. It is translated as CSAPGQLEQYF.

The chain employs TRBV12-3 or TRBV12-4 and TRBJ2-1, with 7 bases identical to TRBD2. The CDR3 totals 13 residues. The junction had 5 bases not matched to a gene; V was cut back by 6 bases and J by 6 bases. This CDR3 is CASRGTIGNEQFF. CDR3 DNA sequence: TGTGCCAGCAGAGGGACTATCGGCAATGAGCAGTTCTTC.

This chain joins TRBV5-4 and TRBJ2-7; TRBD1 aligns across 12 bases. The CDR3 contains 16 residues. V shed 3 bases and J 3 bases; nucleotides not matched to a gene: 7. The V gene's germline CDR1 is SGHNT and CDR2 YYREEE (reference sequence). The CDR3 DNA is TGTGCCAGCAGCTCTTCGGGACAGGGGGCTGGCTACGAGCAGTACTTC. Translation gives CASSSSGQGAGYEQYF.

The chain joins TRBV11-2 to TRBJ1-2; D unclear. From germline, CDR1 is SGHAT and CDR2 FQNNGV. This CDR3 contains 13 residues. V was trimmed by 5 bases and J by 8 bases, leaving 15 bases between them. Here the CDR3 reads CASSPPTGGGYTF. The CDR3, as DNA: TGTGCCAGCAGCCCCCCGACCGGAGGGGGCTACACCTTC. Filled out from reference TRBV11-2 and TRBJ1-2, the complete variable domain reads EAGVAQSPRYKIIEKRQSVAFWCNPISGHATLYWYQQILGQGPKLLIQFQNNGVVDDSQLPKDRFSAERLKGVDSTLKIQPAKLEDSAVYLCASSPPTGGGYTFGSGTRLTVV.

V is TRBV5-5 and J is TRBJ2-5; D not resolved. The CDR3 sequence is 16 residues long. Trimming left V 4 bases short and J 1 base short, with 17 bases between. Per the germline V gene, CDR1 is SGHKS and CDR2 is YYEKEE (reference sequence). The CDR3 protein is CASSRIASRVQETQYF. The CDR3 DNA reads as TGTGCCAGCAGCCGGATTGCCTCACGGGTCCAAGAGACCCAGTACTTC.

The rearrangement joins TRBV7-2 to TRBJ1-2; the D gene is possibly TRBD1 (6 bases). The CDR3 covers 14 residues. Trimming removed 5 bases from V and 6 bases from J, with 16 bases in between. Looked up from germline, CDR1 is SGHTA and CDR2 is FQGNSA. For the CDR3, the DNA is TGTGCCAGCAGCCCGGGCACAGGGTGGAATGGCTACACCTTC. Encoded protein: CASSPGTGWNGYTF.

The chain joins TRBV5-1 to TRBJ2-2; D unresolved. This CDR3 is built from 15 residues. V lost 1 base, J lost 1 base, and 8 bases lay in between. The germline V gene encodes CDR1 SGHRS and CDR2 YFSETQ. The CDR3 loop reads CASSLISGNTGELFF. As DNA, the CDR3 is TGCGCCAGCAGCTTGATATCAGGGAACACCGGGGAGCTGTTTTTT.

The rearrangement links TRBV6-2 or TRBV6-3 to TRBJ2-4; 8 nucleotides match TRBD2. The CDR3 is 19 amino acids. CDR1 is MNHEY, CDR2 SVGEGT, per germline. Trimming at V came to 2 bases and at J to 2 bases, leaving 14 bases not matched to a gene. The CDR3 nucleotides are TGTGCCAGCAGTTACCCGCGGCCTAGCGGGCGGGATTCCAAAAACATTCAGTACTTC. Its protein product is CASSYPRPSGRDSKNIQYF.

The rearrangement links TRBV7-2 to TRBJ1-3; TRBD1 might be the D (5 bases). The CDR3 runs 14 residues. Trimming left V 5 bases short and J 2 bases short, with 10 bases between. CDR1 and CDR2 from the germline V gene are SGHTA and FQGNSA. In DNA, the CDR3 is TGTGCCAGCAGCCGCGACAGAGCTGGAAACACCATATATTTT. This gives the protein CASSRDRAGNTIYF. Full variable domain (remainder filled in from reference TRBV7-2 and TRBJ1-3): GAGVSQSPSNKVTEKGKDVELRCDPISGHTALYWYRQSLGQGLEFLIYFQGNSAPDKSGLPSDRFSAERTGGSVSTLTIQRTQQEDSAVYLCASSRDRAGNTIYFGEGSWLTVV.

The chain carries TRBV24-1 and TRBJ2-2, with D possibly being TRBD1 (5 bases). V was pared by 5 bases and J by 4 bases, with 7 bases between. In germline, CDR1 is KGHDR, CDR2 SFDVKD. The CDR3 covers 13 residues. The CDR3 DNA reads TGTGCCACCAGTGGACAGCTCACCGGGGAGCTGTTTTTT. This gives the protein CATSGQLTGELFF.

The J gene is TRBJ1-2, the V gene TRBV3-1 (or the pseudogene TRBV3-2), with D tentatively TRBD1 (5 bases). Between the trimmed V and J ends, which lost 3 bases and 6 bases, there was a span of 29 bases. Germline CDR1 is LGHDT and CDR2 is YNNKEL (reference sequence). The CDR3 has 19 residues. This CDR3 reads CASSHLLPHMGGGFDGYTF. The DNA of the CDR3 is TGTGCCAGCAGCCACCTCCTACCCCATATGGGGGGTGGGTTCGATGGCTACACCTTC.

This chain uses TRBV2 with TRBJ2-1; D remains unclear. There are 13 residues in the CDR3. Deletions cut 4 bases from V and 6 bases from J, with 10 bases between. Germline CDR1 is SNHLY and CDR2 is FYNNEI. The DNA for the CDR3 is TGTGCCAGCAGTGCCGGTCCCTTCAATGAGCAGTTCTTC. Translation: CASSAGPFNEQFF.